This is a list of T cell receptor beta chains from one sample in a study of blood T cell repertoires in COVID-19. Profiling relied on immunoSEQ multiplex PCR, and the TCRdb table lists in-frame clones only, not all of them. The profile shows around 200,000 clones, around nine tenths of them singletons. The sequenced material came from peripheral blood. The receptors stem from a man aged 65-85 years with acute or convalescent COVID-19. The CDR3 runs from the conserved cysteine through the conserved F or W. A D gene is named only where the DNA matches it firmly. Clone size is stated in some rows and not others, as once, few, many or a class when expanded.

d_call clone_size j_call v_call cdr3_nt cdr3_aa
TRBD2 - TRBJ2-3 TRBV29-1 TGCAGCGTTGTCTGGGCGGGAGGGCCCCCAGATACGCAGTATTTT CSVVWAGGPPDTQYF
TRBD1 - TRBJ2-2 TRBV19 TGTGCCAGTAGTATTGGACAGGGGGGCACCGGGGAGCTGTTTTTT CASSIGQGGTGELFF
- - TRBJ2-2 TRBV20-1 TGCAGTGCTAGTCAGAAGAGGGAGCTGTTTTTT CSASQKRELFF
- - TRBJ1-4 TRBV4-3 TGCGCCAGCAGCCGCAGGAGGCAGACTAATGAAAAACTGTTTTTT CASSRRRQTNEKLFF
TRBD2 - TRBJ2-1 TRBV7-3 TGTGCCAGCAGCTTAACTAGCGGGAGGTCAAATGAGCAGTTCTTC CASSLTSGRSNEQFF
TRBD1 - TRBJ1-2 TRBV20-1 TGCAGTGCTGGGACAGACTATGGCTACACCTTC CSAGTDYGYTF
- once TRBJ1-1 TRBV29-1 TGCAGCGTTGATTTTGGGGGGGCCACTGAAGCTTTCTTT CSVDFGGATEAFF
TRBD2 once TRBJ2-1 TRBV7-3 TGTGCCAGCAGCTTGGTCGGACTAGCGTCGAGCTCCTACAATGAGCAGTTCTTC CASSLVGLASSSYNEQFF
- - TRBJ1-2 TRBV7-2 TGTGCCAGCAGCGCCCGGGCGGGGGAAGTCTATGGCTACACCTTC CASSARAGEVYGYTF
- - TRBJ2-1 TRBV5-4 TGTGCCAGCAGCTTGCTTGGGGCCCGAGGCATCTTC CASSLLGARGIF
- - TRBJ2-1 TRBV29-1 TGCAGCGTCACCACAGAGACCCGCTACAATGAGCAGTTCTTC CSVTTETRYNEQFF
- - TRBJ2-5 TRBV2 TGTGCCAGCAGTCTTCTAGCGATCGGGACCCAGTACTTC CASSLLAIGTQYF
- - TRBJ1-2 TRBV30 TGTGCCTGGAGATTCCCAGGGTCCGCTAACTATGGCTACACCTTC CAWRFPGSANYGYTF
TRBD1 - TRBJ2-1 TRBV5-1 TGCGCCAGCAGCTTGGGACAGGGCTTCAATGAGCAGTTCTTC CASSLGQGFNEQFF
- - TRBJ1-1 TRBV3-1/TRBV3-2 TGTGCCAGCAGCCAAAGGAGAAACACTGAAGCTTTCTTT CASSQRRNTEAFF
- - TRBJ2-1 TRBV5-4 TGTGCCAGCAGCTTTCCCCAATCCTACAATGAGCAGTTCTTC CASSFPQSYNEQFF
TRBD2 - TRBJ2-1 TRBV4-1 TGCGCCAGCAGCCAAGAGAGGACTAGCGGGCCCCTCGAGCAGTTCTTC CASSQERTSGPLEQFF
TRBD1 - TRBJ1-5 TRBV2 TGTGCCAGCAGCGTGGACAGGGACGGGCCCCAGCATTTT CASSVDRDGPQHF
- - TRBJ2-1 TRBV5-5 TGTGCCAGCACTCGAGACAGGTGGGGTTTCACCTACAATGAGCAGTTCTTC CASTRDRWGFTYNEQFF
- - TRBJ2-1 TRBV5-1 TGCGCCAGCAGCATGGGAGCGAACTACAATGAGCAGTTCTTC CASSMGANYNEQFF
- - TRBJ1-6 TRBV5-5 TGTGCCAGCGGCACAGCAAATTCACCCCTCCACTTT CASGTANSPLHF
- - TRBJ2-1 TRBV21-1 TGTGCCAGCAGCACCGTTGGACAAGATAGCTCCTACAATGAGCAGTTCTTC CASSTVGQDSSYNEQFF
- - TRBJ2-1 TRBV6-5 TGTGCCAGCAGTTCTCAGGGGAGGGGCTACAATGAGCAGTTCTTC CASSSQGRGYNEQFF
- - TRBJ2-3 TRBV7-9 TGTGCCAGCAGCCCAGAGGGACACACAGATACGCAGTATTTT CASSPEGHTDTQYF
TRBD2 once TRBJ2-3 TRBV7-9 TGTGCCAGCAGCTTAGGTCGGGGGGGAATCACCACAGATACGCAGTATTTT CASSLGRGGITTDTQYF
- - TRBJ1-3 TRBV19 TGTGCCAGTAGTATAGTTCCGGGAAACACCATATATTTT CASSIVPGNTIYF
- - TRBJ1-2 TRBV7-2 TGTGCCAGCAGCTTAGGGGGGCCCTATGGCTACACCTTC CASSLGGPYGYTF
- - TRBJ1-1 TRBV2 TGTGCCAGCAGGGTGGGGCCGTCTGAAGCTTTCTTT CASRVGPSEAFF
- few TRBJ2-1 TRBV15 TGTGCCACCAGAGCGCTCCAGGGGAATGAGCAGTTCTTC CATRALQGNEQFF
TRBD1 - TRBJ2-5 TRBV5-1 TGCGCCAGCAGCCGACAGGGCCAAGAGACCCAGTACTTC CASSRQGQETQYF
- - TRBJ1-6 TRBV28 TGTGCTTCTGGAGGGCAACCTAATTCACCCCTCCACTTT CASGGQPNSPLHF
- - TRBJ1-1 TRBV27 TGTGCCAGCAGTATACAGGGTCTGAACACTGAAGCTTTCTTT CASSIQGLNTEAFF
- - TRBJ1-4 TRBV23-1 TGCGCCAGCAGTCAATCAGGGGTGGGAACTAATGAAAAACTGTTTTTT CASSQSGVGTNEKLFF
- - TRBJ1-3 TRBV15 TGTGCCACCAGCGTGGGGGGAAGTGGAAACACCATATATTTT CATSVGGSGNTIYF
TRBD1 once TRBJ2-2 TRBV5-1 TGCGCCAGCAGCTTACCCGACAGGGGGAACACCGGGGAGCTGTTTTTT CASSLPDRGNTGELFF
- - TRBJ2-1 TRBV7-2 TGTGCCAGCAGCTCTCTCCCAGGTTTCTACAATGAGCAGTTCTTC CASSSLPGFYNEQFF
- - TRBJ2-1 TRBV5-1 TGCGCCAGTATGCCCGGGGGATCCTACAATGAGCAGTTCTTC CASMPGGSYNEQFF
- - TRBJ2-2 TRBV27 TGTGCCTGCAAGCGTCTAGACACCGGGGAGCTGTTTTTT CACKRLDTGELFF
- - TRBJ1-3 TRBV12-3/TRBV12-4 TGTGCCAGCAGTTTCAGCTCTGGAAACACCATATATTTT CASSFSSGNTIYF
- - TRBJ2-3 TRBV15 TGTGCCACCAGCAGAGATTTTAGCGGAGATACGCAGTATTTT CATSRDFSGDTQYF
- once TRBJ2-1 TRBV5-6 TGTGCCAGCACTCTCATCGGGGCAGGGAGGTACAATGAGCAGTTCTTC CASTLIGAGRYNEQFF
- - TRBJ1-3 TRBV19 TGTGCCAGTAGTATAGACGGCTCTGGAAACACCATATATTTT CASSIDGSGNTIYF
TRBD2 - TRBJ2-1 TRBV4-1 TGCGCCAGCAGCCAAGTTACAAGCGGGAGTCTATACAATGAGCAGTTCTTC CASSQVTSGSLYNEQFF
- - TRBJ2-6 TRBV20-1 TGCAGTGCTAGTCGGGACTCTGGGGCCAACGTCCTGACTTTC CSASRDSGANVLTF